The 26 T cell receptor beta chains below all came from one sample that was sequenced in a study of breast tumors, draining lymph nodes, adjacent tissues. TCRdb re-called the multiplex PCR reads with MiXCR, one entry per CDR3 protein. This sample has about 270,000 distinct CDR3 sequences, with 30% to 35% found just once. Samples came from axillary lymph nodes draining the breast cancer. The sequencing sample was made of axillary lymph node tissue. These receptors all come from a female donor with breast cancer. Some clones in this sample may be carry-over from other donors' samples.

At least ten counts were recorded for this clonotype. The chain links TRBV5-8 to TRBJ1-5; the match to TRBD1 covers 7 bases. CDR1 is SGHTS and CDR2 is YDEGEE in the germline V gene. CDR3 length: 14 residues. V lost 6 bases, J lost 4 bases, and 7 bases stayed unmatched. DNA of the CDR3: TGTGCCAGCACCCCACGCAGGGGGAATCAGCCCCAGCATTTT. It specifies CASTPRRGNQPQHF.

This clonotype was seen ten or more times. With a much larger clone just one base away, this may be a read error. The rearrangement joins TRBV20-1 to TRBJ2-1; D may match TRBD1 or TRBD2 (5 bases each). Per germline, CDR1 DFQATT and CDR2 SNEGSKA (reference sequence). The CDR3 has 14 residues. The CDR3: CSAIGGRGYTEQFF. The DNA for the CDR3 is TGCAGTGCTATCGGAGGACGGGGCTACACTGAGCAGTTCTTC.

This clonotype was recorded at least ten times. The gene calls are TRBV20-1 and TRBJ2-1; a possible D gene is TRBD2 (6 bases). Per germline, CDR1 DFQATT and CDR2 SNEGSKA (reference sequence). The CDR3 loop spans 15 amino acids. Trimming removed 6 bases at V and 6 bases at J, with 21 bases between. CDR3 residues: CSAPTRGLSPNEQFF. CDR3 bases: TGCAGTGCGCCCACCCGAGGACTATCCCCCAATGAGCAGTTCTTC.

The rearrangement joins TRBV29-1 to TRBJ2-5; 11 bases are shared with TRBD2. V shed 8 bases, J shed 5 bases, and the junction held 4 bases outside the gene matches. This CDR3 spans 12 amino acids. The germline gives CDR1 SQVTM, CDR2 ANQGSEA. The chain's CDR3 is CSLAGGGETQYF. Written as DNA, the CDR3 is TGCAGCTTAGCGGGAGGGGGGGAGACCCAGTACTTC.

This clonotype was observed a few times. The junction shows a germline mismatch at one end, possibly a read error. The chain carries TRBV30 and TRBJ1-2; 7 positions agree with TRBD1. The CDR3 is made up of 14 amino acids. Germline loops: CDR1 GTSNPN, CDR2 SVGIG (reference sequence). CDR3 residues: CAWSWTGKGYDYTF. The CDR3 DNA follows: TGTGCCTGGAGTTGGACAGGCAAGGGGTATGACTACACCTTC.

The sample holds many counts of this clonotype. V usage is TRBV12-3 or TRBV12-4 and J usage is TRBJ2-7; D is unclear. The CDR3 is made up of 17 amino acids. The V and J ends lost 2 bases and 6 bases respectively, with 23 bases between them. CDR3 in amino acids: CASSLYSGVTRRGEQYF. The DNA of the CDR3 is TGTGCCAGCAGTTTATACTCTGGCGTGACCCGGCGAGGCGAGCAGTACTTC.

A remark on this clonotype: The final CDR3 position lacks the conserved phenylalanine or tryptophan, pointing to a likely read error. V gene TRBV27 combines with J gene TRBJ1-5; TRBD1 aligns across 8 bases. CDR3 length: 14 amino acids. Germline CDR1 MNHEY, CDR2 SMNVEV (reference sequence). With 5 bases clipped from V and 8 bases from J, the junction kept 8 bases outside the gene matches. The CDR3 loop is CASSLRQGSKPQHL. CDR3 DNA sequence: TGTGCCAGCAGTCTCAGACAGGGGAGCAAGCCCCAGCATCTT.

Remarks on this clonotype: A much larger clone lies a single base off, so this may be a read error. The CDR3 DNA follows: TGCGCCAGCAGCCGGGGCGGCCAAGGGACCCAGTACTTC. This sequence encodes CASSRGGQGTQYF. The rearrangement links TRBV2 to TRBJ2-5, with D perhaps assigned TRBD1 or TRBD2 (5 bases each). Germline V gene data show CDR1 as SNHLY and CDR2 as FYNNEI. CDR3 size: 13 residues.

The sample holds many counts of this clonotype. The V and J genes are TRBV15 and TRBJ2-1; the D is unclear. V was trimmed by 0 bases and J by 5 bases, leaving 5 bases between them. The germline V gene encodes CDR1 LNHNV and CDR2 YYDKDF (reference sequence). The CDR3 is 13 residues long. The CDR3 loop is CATSRDSHNEQFF. The CDR3 bases are TGTGCCACCAGCAGAGACAGCCACAATGAGCAGTTCTTC.

Many counts were recorded for this clonotype. The chain carries TRBV20-1 and TRBJ2-1, with TRBD2 matching 11 bases. The CDR3 sequence is 18 residues long. Per the germline V gene, CDR1 is DFQATT and CDR2 is SNEGSKA (reference sequence). V lost 0 bases and J lost 0; bases outside the gene matches: 7. Written as DNA, the CDR3 is TGCAGTGCTAGAGATCTCTTAGCGGGAGGGCGCTCCTACAATGAGCAGTTCTTC. Its translation is CSARDLLAGGRSYNEQFF.

This clonotype came up many times. The V and J genes are TRBV7-2 and TRBJ2-5; 12 nucleotides line up with TRBD2. This CDR3 spans 16 amino acids. Losses at the gene ends were 5 bases for V and 2 bases for J; bases not matched to a gene: 6. Per the germline V gene, CDR1 is SGHTA and CDR2 is FQGNSA. CDR3 in DNA: TGTGCCAGCAGCACCGGACTAGCGGGACCTCAAGAGACCCAGTACTTC. Translated, it gives CASSTGLAGPQETQYF. The full variable domain, with the rest looked up from reference TRBV7-2 and TRBJ2-5, is GAGVSQSPSNKVTEKGKDVELRCDPISGHTALYWYRQSLGQGLEFLIYFQGNSAPDKSGLPSDRFSAERTGGSVSTLTIQRTQQEDSAVYLCASSTGLAGPQETQYFGPGTRLLVL.

In its sample, this clonotype was seen many times. The chain has TRBV29-1 and TRBJ1-4; possible D gene TRBD1, 6 bases. CDR1 is SQVTM and CDR2 is ANQGSEA in the germline V gene. Trimming removed 6 bases from V and 8 bases from J, with 19 bases in between. This CDR3 comprises 14 residues. The CDR3 region has the DNA TGCAGCGTGGATTTTGGGGGGCCAGGGGAAAAACTGTTTTTT. It encodes CSVDFGGPGEKLFF.

The table lists this clonotype with many counts. The CDR3 DNA reads TGTGCCAGCGGCGCCTTGGGGGCTGGGGCCAACGTCCTGACTTTC. The encoded protein is CASGALGAGANVLTF. The chain recombines TRBV6-5 with TRBJ2-6; D tentatively fits TRBD1 or TRBD2 (5 bases each). The CDR3 covers 15 residues. V lost 8 bases and J 2 bases, leaving 13 bases between the germline ends. Germline CDR1 is MNHEY and CDR2 is SVGAGI.

This clonotype was recorded many times. Here the CDR3 DNA reads TGTGCCAGCAGCCAAGTGCAGGGGGCGCATCAGCCCCAGCATTTT. Translated: CASSQVQGAHQPQHF. The genes are TRBV4-2 and TRBJ1-5, with TRBD1 matching 8 bases. Per germline, CDR1 LGHNA and CDR2 YNFKEQ. CDR3 length: 15 residues. Trimming cost V 1 base and J 5 bases; bases outside gene matches: 4.

This clonotype has at least ten counts. This chain links TRBV19 with TRBJ2-2, with D perhaps TRBD2 (6 bases). Germline loops: CDR1 LNHDA, CDR2 SQIVND (reference sequence). CDR3 length equals 15 residues. Trimming left V 7 bases short and J 7 bases short, with 19 bases between. CDR3 sequence: CASIFGGKKGGELFF. The CDR3 coding sequence is TGTGCCAGTATTTTCGGGGGAAAAAAGGGCGGGGAGCTGTTTTTT.

The sample holds many counts of this clonotype. The chain joins TRBV19 to TRBJ2-6; TRBD1 matches at 9 bases. There are 17 residues in the CDR3. V trimming: 7 bases; J trimming: 0 bases; junction bases outside the gene matches: 7. Per the germline V gene, CDR1 is LNHDA and CDR2 is SQIVND (reference sequence). CDR3 region: CASNIQGASSGANVLTF. The CDR3 DNA reads as TGTGCCAGTAACATACAGGGGGCTTCCTCTGGGGCCAACGTCCTGACTTTC.

There are many counts of this clonotype. The rearrangement joins TRBV14 to TRBJ2-7, with 12 nucleotides matching TRBD2. The V segment lost 4 bases and the J segment 5 bases; nucleotides outside the gene matches: 6. Germline loops: CDR1 SGHDN, CDR2 FVKESK. The CDR3 sequence is 15 residues long. CDR3 residues: CASSLSASGRDEQYF. The CDR3, as DNA: TGTGCCAGCAGCCTAAGCGCTAGCGGGAGGGACGAGCAGTACTTC.

This clonotype was detected a few times. A much larger clonotype is one base distant, so this may be a read error. The chain joins TRBV5-4 to TRBJ2-7; 7 positions agree with TRBD2. The CDR3 extends over 14 amino acids. V lost 4 bases and J lost 2; bases outside the gene matches: 6. Germline V gene sequence: CDR1 SGHNT, CDR2 YYREEE (reference sequence). CDR3 sequence reads: CASSLRGEPYEQYF. The CDR3 DNA is TGTGCCAGCAGCCTCCGGGGGGAGCCCTACGAGCAGTACTTC. Full variable domain (rest looked up from reference TRBV5-4 and TRBJ2-7): ETGVTQSPTHLIKTRGQQVTLRCSSQSGHNTVSWYQQALGQGPQFIFQYYREEENGRGNFPPRFSGLQFPNYSSELNVNALELDDSALYLCASSLRGEPYEQYFGPGTRLTVT.

Concerning this clonotype: A read error may be the cause here, since a much bigger clone is one base away. Without the conserved terminal phenylalanine or tryptophan, this CDR3 likely stems from a read error. CDR3: CASYLRGLGNTIYS. CDR3 sequence (DNA): TGTGCCAGCTACTTGAGGGGGCTTGGAAACACCATATATTCT. The chain carries TRBV5-8 and TRBJ1-3; 7 bases match TRBD1. This CDR3 contains 14 residues. After removal of 7 bases from V and 3 bases from J, the junction contained 7 bases not matched to a gene. Germline CDR1 SGHTS, CDR2 YDEGEE.

This clonotype came up many times. V gene TRBV11-2 combines with J gene TRBJ1-6; 11 bases line up with TRBD1. The CDR3 length is 21 residues. The germline gives CDR1 SGHAT, CDR2 FQNNGV. V lost 1 base, J lost 6 bases, and 17 bases stayed unmatched. In DNA, the CDR3 is TGTGCCAGCAGCTTAGCCGCATTGGACAGGGGGCACGCAGTTCTTAATTCACCCCTCCACTTT. This encodes CASSLAALDRGHAVLNSPLHF.

The chain has TRBV20-1 and TRBJ2-5; tentatively, D is TRBD2 (6 bases). Germline V CDR1 and CDR2: DFQATT, SNEGSKA (reference sequence). V was pared by 6 bases and J by 4 bases, with 18 bases between. The CDR3 is made up of 14 amino acids. Here the CDR3 DNA reads TGCAGTGCCCTTAAGGGCGGGGCTGGAGAGACCCAGTACTTC. Residues: CSALKGGAGETQYF.

Many counts were recorded for this clonotype. This chain uses TRBV19 with TRBJ1-6; perhaps TRBD1 as D (6 bases). CDR3 size: 15 residues. Germline values: CDR1 LNHDA, CDR2 SQIVND (reference sequence). V lost 5 bases and J lost 11, with 19 bases in between. CDR3 in amino acids: CASSSLGQKDPPLHF. The CDR3 DNA reads as TGTGCCAGTAGTTCACTTGGACAGAAGGATCCACCCCTCCACTTT.

This clonotype was counted at least ten times. This rearrangement joins TRBV6-5 to TRBJ2-3, with D unclear. The CDR3 sequence is 13 residues long. Germline CDR1 MNHEY, CDR2 SVGAGI. The V and J ends lost 2 bases and 2 bases respectively, with 5 bases between them. CDR3 nucleotides: TGTGCCAGCAGTTACCTCTACACAGATACGCAGTATTTT. Its protein is CASSYLYTDTQYF.

This clonotype was found many times. The gene calls are TRBV4-3 and TRBJ2-1, with 10 bases fitting TRBD2. Germline CDR1 LGHNA, CDR2 YSLEER. This CDR3 is built from 13 residues. V lost 4 bases to trimming and J lost 9 bases; unmatched junction nucleotides: 3. DNA for the CDR3: TGCGCCAGCAGCCCTAGCGGGAGACCTGAGCAGTTCTTC. It specifies CASSPSGRPEQFF.

The table lists this clonotype with a few counts. The chain carries TRBV27 and TRBJ2-1; D is uncertain. The germline V gene encodes CDR1 MNHEY and CDR2 SMNVEV (reference sequence). The germline V and J ends were trimmed by 3 bases and 7 bases, with 10 bases remaining between them. The CDR3 has 13 amino acids. The CDR3 loop is CASSLPLVNEQFF. The DNA of the CDR3 is TGTGCCAGCAGTTTGCCCTTGGTGAATGAGCAGTTCTTC.

As regards this clonotype: One base away lies a much larger clone, so this may be a sequencing read error. The chain employs TRBV5-6 and TRBJ2-3; the D gene is possibly TRBD2 (6 bases). The germline CDR1 and CDR2 sequences are SGHDT and YYEEEE. The V and J ends lost 0 bases and 2 bases respectively, with 13 bases between them. This CDR3 spans 16 amino acids. This chain's CDR3 is CASSLVPAGNTDTQYF. The CDR3 DNA follows: TGTGCCAGCAGCTTGGTTCCAGCGGGCAACACAGATACGCAGTATTTT.